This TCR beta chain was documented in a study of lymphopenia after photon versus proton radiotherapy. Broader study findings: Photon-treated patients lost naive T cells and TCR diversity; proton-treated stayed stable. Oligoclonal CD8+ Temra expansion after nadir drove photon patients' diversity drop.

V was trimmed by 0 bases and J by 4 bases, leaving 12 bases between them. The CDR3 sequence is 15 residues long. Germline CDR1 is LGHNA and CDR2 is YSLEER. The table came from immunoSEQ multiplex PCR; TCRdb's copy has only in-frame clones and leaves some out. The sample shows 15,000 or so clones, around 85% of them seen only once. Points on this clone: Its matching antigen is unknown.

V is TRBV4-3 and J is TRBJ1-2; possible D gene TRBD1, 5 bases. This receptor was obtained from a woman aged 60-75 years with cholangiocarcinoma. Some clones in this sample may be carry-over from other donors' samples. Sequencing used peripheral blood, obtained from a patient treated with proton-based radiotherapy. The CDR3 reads CASSQDTREAYGYTF. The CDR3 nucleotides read TGCGCCAGCAGCCAAGATACCAGGGAGGCCTATGGCTACACCTTC.